Sequencing of this T cell receptor (beta chain) was carried out in a study of cytomegalovirus exposure and HLA in healthy donors. General study results and limits: Most of the TCR beta V segments (in an earlier analysis) were productive either about 87% or about 30% of the time. A later analysis revealed that TCR association rates differed between HLA loci, peaking at DRB1 and bottoming out at HLA-C.

Regarding this clone: The antigen remains undetermined.

PCR amplification relied on 60 Vbeta primers (plus 13 Jbeta primers). TCRdb keeps only in-frame clones here, not all; method: immunoSEQ multiplex PCR. The sample consists of some 120,000 clones, around 8.5% of them appearing once. Trimming left V 4 bases short and J 1 base short, with 8 bases between. This CDR3 has 14 amino acids. Germline CDR1 is SEHNR and CDR2 is FQNEAQ (reference sequence). The sequence was collected from a man aged 40-55 years in good health and CMV-seronegative. Sample: PBMCs. The chain is built from TRBV7-9 and TRBJ2-4; D remains ambiguous. Here the CDR3 reads CASSSPAAKNIQYF. The CDR3 DNA reads TGTGCCAGCAGCTCTCCAGCGGCCAAAAACATTCAGTACTTC.